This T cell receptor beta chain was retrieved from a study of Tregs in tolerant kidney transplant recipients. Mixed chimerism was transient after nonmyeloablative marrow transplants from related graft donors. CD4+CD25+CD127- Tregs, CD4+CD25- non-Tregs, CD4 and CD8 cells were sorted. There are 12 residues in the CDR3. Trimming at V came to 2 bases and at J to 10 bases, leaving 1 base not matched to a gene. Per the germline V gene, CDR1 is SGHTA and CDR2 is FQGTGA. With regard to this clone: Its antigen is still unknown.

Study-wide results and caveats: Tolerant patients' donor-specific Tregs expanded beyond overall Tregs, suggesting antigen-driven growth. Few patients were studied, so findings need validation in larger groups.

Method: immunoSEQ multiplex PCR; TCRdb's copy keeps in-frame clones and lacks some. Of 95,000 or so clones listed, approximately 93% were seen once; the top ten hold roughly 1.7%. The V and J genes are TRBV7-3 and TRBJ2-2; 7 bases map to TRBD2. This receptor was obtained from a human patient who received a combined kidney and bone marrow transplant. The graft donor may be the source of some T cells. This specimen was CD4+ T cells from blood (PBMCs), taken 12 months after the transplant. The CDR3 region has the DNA TGTGCCAGCAGCTTAGGGGGGGAGGAGCTGTTTTTT. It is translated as CASSLGGEELFF.